A single count supports the clone carrying this TCR beta chain. The antigen remains undetermined. Generated by immunoSEQ multiplex PCR, the TCRdb table keeps only in-frame clones and is missing some. Here the sample spans 55,000 to 75,000 clones, approximately 86% being singletons. Germline-derived CDR1 and CDR2 are MDHEN and SYDVKM. J lost 6 bases, V lost 5 bases, and 10 bases had no gene match. The CDR3 is 15 residues long. These data originate in a study of OX40 agonist ivuxolimab in advanced cancers. Across the whole study: The patients received ivuxolimab by intravenous route every 2 weeks at 0.01 to 10 mg/kg. Whole-study findings and limits: Clonal expansion by week 6 occurred in CD4+ and CD8+ blood T cells (at 0.1 to 3.0 mg/kg).

The clonotype originates from an adult with an advanced solid tumor such as melanoma, head and neck, liver or kidney cancer. The V call is TRBV28, the J call TRBJ1-1; 9 bases are shared with TRBD1. Material: CD4+ or CD8+ T cells sorted from blood, obtained in a trial of the OX40 agonist ivuxolimab. This CDR3 reads CASSPTGGMVPEAFF. DNA for the CDR3: TGTGCCAGCAGTCCGACAGGGGGTATGGTTCCTGAAGCTTTCTTT.